The present entry profiles one TCR beta chain with its context. Its antigen remains unidentified. No much larger clone is present one base from it, and per-base qualities are unavailable. One collaborating source in Seattle enrolled patients while the patients were actively infected and followed the patients over time throughout the course of disease. The collaborating institutions used their own protocols to collect whole blood in K2EDTA tubes. For TCRbeta analysis, collaborators shipped samples in one of three forms: frozen whole blood, isolated PBMCs, or DNA extracted from either of those sample types. CDR1 and CDR2 are read off the germline V gene as SGHRS and YFSETQ. The CDR3 runs 18 residues from the cysteine to the phenylalanine. Only the CDR3 portion is preserved as DNA: 54 bases, with reading frame beginning at the first base. V loses 0 bases at its end and J loses 2 bases; junction bases beyond the gene matches: 10.

The data stem from a study of blood T cell repertoires in COVID-19 (dated by TCRdb to between 2020 and 2021). General notes on the study: Samples from collaborators originated in the United States, Italy and Spain and spanned both the acute and convalescent phases of COVID-19. The repertoires were released in a freely available public database intended as a resource for research on the immune response to SARS-CoV-2. The samples were drawn from the first 160 participants of the ongoing ImmuneRACE study and from under 1,500 subjects provided by 6 global collaborators. Subjects who had been exposed to COVID-19, were actively infected with it, or had recovered from it provided the deeply sampled blood TCRbeta repertoires that made up the dataset. Nearly every sample came with metadata listing a de-identified subject ID, COVID-19 status, age in years and sex. The prospective study material was composed of cDNA or gDNA derived from T cells, B-cell-depleted T cells, or PBMCs. Where available, HLA class I and class II types were taken from metadata supplied by the sample provider and were not determined by assay-based typing. The study at large found these results: The quantity of clinical and demographic metadata differed by source and by participant and was supplied without curation.

The immunoSEQ Assay, a bias-controlled multiplex PCR, was used to amplify TCRbeta CDR3 regions from genomic DNA. Regarding the original processing steps: The number of nucleated cells in each sample was estimated from the amplification of reference gene primers within the assay. To quantify the absolute abundance of each unique TCRbeta CDR3 rearrangement, sequence reads were collapsed and filtered. For each sample, productive Simpson clonality was calculated as the square root of Simpson's diversity index across productive rearrangements. The clones in this table, taken by TCRdb from immuneACCESS, are in-frame only. Not every clone is retained; where verified, under half of the shortfall comes from an unresolved V gene, and the cause of the rest is unknown. The DNA was the basis for D and trimming; V, J and clone size are from that table. In this sample the table shows 150,000 to 200,000 clones, approximately 95% of which occur a single time. The ten largest clones capture less than 2% of the sample.

The receptor comes from a woman in her sixties or seventies with COVID-19, enrolled during active disease. The chain employs TRBV5-1 and TRBJ2-7; 11 bases in the junction line up with TRBD2. The specimen was peripheral blood. The CDR3 region: CASSLELSGGVLAYEQYF. In nucleotides, the sequence is TGCGCCAGCAGCTTGGAGCTTAGCGGGGGGGTGTTGGCCTACGAGCAGTACTTC. The entire variable domain, with the stretches around the CDR3 drawn from the reference TRBV5-1 and TRBJ2-7 proteins, is KAGVTQTPRYLIKTRGQQVTLSCSPISGHRSVSWYQQTPGQGLQFLFEYFSETQRNKGNFPGRFSGRQFSNSRSEMNVSTLELGDSALYLCASSLELSGGVLAYEQYFGPGTRLTVT.